These 3 T cell receptor beta chains were all obtained from the same sample, sequenced in a study of OX40 agonist ivuxolimab in advanced cancers. Clones were sequenced by immunoSEQ multiplex PCR, and TCRdb holds only the in-frame ones, with some missing. The sample contains roughly 80,000 clones, approximately 83% of which appear only once. The sequencing used CD4+ or CD8+ T cells sorted from blood, collected in a trial of the OX40 agonist ivuxolimab. The source of these receptors is an adult with an advanced solid tumor such as melanoma, head and neck, liver or kidney cancer.

In its sample, this clone was seen once. The chain employs TRBV12-5 and TRBJ2-7; D perhaps matches TRBD2 (6 bases). V lost 0 bases, J lost 4 bases, and 19 bases lay in between. The CDR3 is 17 amino acids. Germline V gene lookup returns CDR1 LGHNT and CDR2 FRNRAP. In DNA form, the CDR3 reads TGTGCTAGTGGTTTGGTACCTGGGACTGAATGGTCTTACGAGCAGTACTTC. Protein sequence: CASGLVPGTEWSYEQYF.

This clone was observed once. The V gene is TRBV7-3, the J gene TRBJ2-1; D unclear. This CDR3 is 15 amino acids long. V was cut by 3 bases and J by 0 bases, with 9 bases left in between. CDR1 and CDR2 (germline): SGHTA, FQGTGA. CDR3 loop: CASSFRPSSYNEQFF. The CDR3 bases are TGTGCCAGCAGCTTTAGACCGAGCTCCTACAATGAGCAGTTCTTC.

The CDR3 here is CASSGARGDTQYF. Here the CDR3 DNA reads TGTGCCAGCAGCGGAGCACGTGGAGATACGCAGTATTTT. This chain uses TRBV27 with TRBJ2-3; D not certain. The germline CDR1 and CDR2 sequences are MNHEY and SMNVEV (reference sequence). The CDR3 sequence is 13 residues long. Trimming shortened V by 6 bases and J by 5 bases, and 12 bases separated the two germline ends.